This T cell receptor beta chain was sequenced in a study of T cell repertoires in cytomegalovirus infection. Study in general: Signatures in public TCR beta sequences pointed to both CMV infection and matching HLA type.

Germline V gives CDR1 SGHRS, CDR2 YFSETQ. Trimming took 0 bases from V and 2 from J, leaving 14 bases between them. The CDR3 runs 16 residues. About this clonotype: Its specificity is not known.

Study-wide results and caveats: Based on cumulative public TCR beta family frequency, carriers of CMV plus the relevant HLA were identified. There were HLA-C-restricted CMV-specific TCR beta clonotypes dominating the ex vivo response.

TCRdb fed the reads into MiXCR, producing one record per CDR3 protein. In the table there are over 300,000 distinct CDR3 sequences, roughly 15% of which are singletons. The clonotype originates from a human donor in good health (CMV status not recorded). Some clones in this sample may be carry-over from other donors' samples. The chain couples TRBV5-1 to TRBJ2-5; D is tentatively TRBD1 or TRBD2 (6 bases each). Sequencing was done on a sample of PBMCs. Written as DNA, the CDR3 is TGCGCCAGCAGCTTGGGGGGGGCCCATCCGCAAGAGACCCAGTACTTC. This codes for CASSLGGAHPQETQYF.